These 14 T cell receptor beta chains share one sample of origin, sequenced in a study of technical replicates of blood from a handful of donors. Profiling relied on immunoSEQ multiplex PCR, and the TCRdb table lists in-frame clones only, not all of them. The table lists about 80,000 clones, about 97% of them singletons. The sequenced sample was T cells isolated from PBMCs. Receptors were obtained from a human donor in good health.

The J gene is TRBJ1-6, the V gene TRBV11-3; TRBD1 agrees at 10 bases. The CDR3 extends over 14 amino acids. The junction had 1 base not matched to a gene; V was cut back by 5 bases and J by 6 bases. Germline V gene sequence: CDR1 SGHNT, CDR2 YENEEA. This CDR3 reads CASSGQGGNSPLHF. CDR3 DNA sequence: TGTGCCAGCAGCGGACAGGGGGGTAATTCACCCCTCCACTTT.

CDR3 residues: CASSLDPGNTEAFF. The CDR3 coding sequence is TGTGCCAGCAGCTTAGACCCGGGGAACACTGAAGCTTTCTTT. V is TRBV11-2 and J is TRBJ1-1, with D hard to call. Germline V gene sequence: CDR1 SGHAT, CDR2 FQNNGV. The V and J ends lost 0 bases and 1 base respectively, with 6 bases between them. The CDR3 extends over 14 amino acids.

The CDR3 DNA reads TGTGCCAGCAGTGCGATTGGGGGGGGGAGCTATGGCTACACCTTC. It encodes CASSAIGGGSYGYTF. The genes are TRBV6-1 and TRBJ1-2; a weak D match, TRBD1 (5 bases). CDR1 and CDR2 (germline): MNHNS, SASEGT. The CDR3 length is 15 residues. V dropped 4 bases and J dropped 4 bases, with 16 bases sitting between them.

This chain uses TRBV27 with TRBJ2-5, with D perhaps TRBD2 (6 bases). The CDR3 length is 11 residues. Trimming took 8 bases from V and 5 from J, leaving 9 bases between them. The V gene's germline CDR1 is MNHEY and CDR2 SMNVEV (reference sequence). Here the CDR3 reads CASGGWETQYF. CDR3 bases: TGTGCCAGCGGGGGGTGGGAGACCCAGTACTTC.

The chain recombines TRBV29-1 with TRBJ2-7, with D possibly being TRBD2 (5 bases). The length of the CDR3 is 14 residues. Trimming cost V 3 bases and J 0 bases, with 12 bases left between them. CDR1 SQVTM and CDR2 ANQGSEA come from the germline V gene. As DNA, the CDR3 is TGCAGCGTTGATATTGGGAGAAGCTCCTACGAGCAGTACTTC. Residues: CSVDIGRSSYEQYF.

V is TRBV5-4 and J is TRBJ2-5; TRBD2 aligns across 8 bases. Germline lookup yields CDR1 SGHNT and CDR2 YYREEE (reference sequence). V lost 4 bases, J lost 3 bases, and 5 bases stayed unmatched. The CDR3 has 14 residues. Here the CDR3 reads CASSPGLEKETQYF. The DNA of the CDR3 is TGTGCCAGCAGCCCGGGACTAGAGAAAGAGACCCAGTACTTC.

The chain has TRBV6-1 and TRBJ2-1, with D unresolved. CDR3 length: 12 amino acids. Trimming pared 7 bases from V and 4 bases from J, leaving 8 bases between. In germline, CDR1 is MNHNS, CDR2 SASEGT. The CDR3 DNA reads TGTGCCAGCACCACCACATACAATGAGCAGTTCTTC. Translated: CASTTTYNEQFF.

The chain joins TRBV27 to TRBJ2-2; D gene unclear. V gave up 0 bases and J gave up 8 bases, with 16 bases separating them. The CDR3 is 16 residues long. In germline, CDR1 is MNHEY, CDR2 SMNVEV (reference sequence). The chain's CDR3 is CASSLSFSELSGELFF. The CDR3 DNA is TGTGCCAGCAGTTTATCGTTTTCCGAGCTTAGTGGGGAGCTGTTTTTT.

The chain recombines TRBV5-1 with TRBJ2-7, with D possibly matching TRBD1 (6 bases). Trimming left V 4 bases short and J 3 bases short, with 20 bases between. CDR1 is SGHRS and CDR2 is YFSETQ in the germline V gene. The CDR3 runs to 16 residues. CDR3 sequence (DNA): TGCGCCAGCAGCCGGACCCCGACAGGAGCCGGCTACGAGCAGTACTTC. Translated: CASSRTPTGAGYEQYF.

V is TRBV19 and J is TRBJ2-1; TRBD2 agrees at 9 bases. This CDR3 is 15 amino acids long. V lost 7 bases, J lost 2 bases, and 6 bases stayed unmatched. Per germline, CDR1 LNHDA and CDR2 SQIVND (reference sequence). CDR3 DNA sequence: TGTGCCAGTATACGGCGGGAGGGGGCCTACAATGAGCAGTTCTTC. Protein: CASIRREGAYNEQFF.

This clone appeared once. The V call is TRBV7-6, the J call TRBJ2-3; 8 bases line up with TRBD2. J was trimmed by 8 bases and V by 5 bases; bases with no gene match: 12. Per the germline V gene, CDR1 is SGHVS and CDR2 is FNYEAQ. The CDR3 spans 15 residues. CDR3 sequence: CASSPTSEEGGTQYF. The CDR3 region has the DNA TGTGCCAGCAGCCCGACTAGCGAGGAAGGTGGTACGCAGTATTTT.

The chain employs TRBV5-4 and TRBJ2-4, with D hard to call. Germline V lookup: CDR1 SGHNT, CDR2 YYREEE (reference sequence). V shed 0 bases and J shed 1 base, with 17 bases lying between them. The CDR3 is 18 amino acids. CDR3 loop: CASSLVAFKASAKNIQYF. The CDR3 bases are TGTGCCAGCAGCTTGGTCGCGTTCAAAGCTTCGGCCAAAAACATTCAGTACTTC. Based on the CDR3 plus reference TRBV5-4 and TRBJ2-4, the full variable domain is ETGVTQSPTHLIKTRGQQVTLRCSSQSGHNTVSWYQQALGQGPQFIFQYYREEENGRGNFPPRFSGLQFPNYSSELNVNALELDDSALYLCASSLVAFKASAKNIQYFGAGTRLSVL.

The CDR3: CSAMWAYEQYF. CDR3 bases: TGCAGTGCTATGTGGGCTTACGAGCAGTACTTC. The chain joins TRBV20-1 to TRBJ2-7, with no clear D. The CDR3 length is 11 residues. Trimming pared 4 bases from V and 4 bases from J, leaving 8 bases between. Germline CDR1 is DFQATT and CDR2 is SNEGSKA (reference sequence).

The chain has TRBV13 and TRBJ2-1, with no clear D. CDR1 and CDR2 from the germline V gene are PRHDT and FYEKMQ (reference sequence). CDR3 size: 15 residues. V shed 0 bases and J shed 4 bases, with 10 bases lying between them. CDR3 residues: CASSLGSASYNEQFF. The CDR3 nucleotides read TGTGCCAGCAGCTTAGGATCTGCTAGTTACAATGAGCAGTTCTTC.